This T cell receptor beta chain is from a study of graft-versus-host responses after intestinal transplantation. About the research overall: The whole recipient group had anti-thymocyte globulin induction followed by tacrolimus and steroids for 2 to 3 years.

Study results and limitations: The authors found GvH clones in recipient marrow, some appearing first in ileum or blood.

This clone came up once. No antigen is known for it. Only in-frame clones appear in the TCRdb table, and some are missing; sequencing was by immunoSEQ multiplex PCR. The table lists about 39,000 clones, over 90% of them singletons. Per germline, CDR1 SGHTA and CDR2 FQGTGA. The CDR3 loop spans 15 amino acids. With 2 bases removed from V and 1 base from J, the gap between germline ends came to 11 bases. This clonotype was obtained from a human patient who received an intestinal transplant, so some T cells may come from the graft donor. The starting material was PBMCs, obtained around 730 days after intestinal transplantation. The chain uses TRBV7-3 and TRBJ1-1, with D perhaps matching TRBD1 (5 bases). The CDR3 region has the DNA TGTGCCAGCAGCTTAGTGAGACAGCGGAACACTGAAGCTTTCTTT. Protein: CASSLVRQRNTEAFF.